The 19 T cell receptor beta chains presented below share a single source sample, sequenced in a study of early T cells in non-severe SARS-CoV-2 infection. MiXCR, applied by TCRdb to the 5' RACE reads, yields one record per CDR3 protein. The table includes tens of thousands of distinct CDR3 sequences, roughly 5.9% detected once. The material sequenced was whole blood. The origin of the receptors is an adult who was a healthcare worker with PCR-confirmed SARS-CoV-2 infection or an uninfected control (not recorded which).

This clonotype was observed at least ten times. This chain's CDR3 is CSGQGGNQPQHF. The DNA of the CDR3 is TGCAGTGGCCAGGGAGGCAATCAGCCCCAGCATTTT. V gene TRBV20-1 combines with J gene TRBJ1-5, with D possibly matching TRBD1 (5 bases). V was trimmed by 7 bases and J by 2 bases, leaving 9 bases between them. The germline V gene has CDR1 DFQATT and CDR2 SNEGSKA (reference sequence). The CDR3 is 12 amino acids.

This clonotype was observed at least ten times. J is TRBJ1-5 and V is TRBV18, with D possibly TRBD1 on 5 matching bases. V dropped 3 bases and J dropped 0 bases, with 18 bases sitting between them. This CDR3 region has 18 residues. CDR1 is KGHSH and CDR2 is LQKENI in the germline V gene. CDR3 nucleotides: TGTGCCAGCTCACCCGTGCTTTGGACACCCTCTAGCAATCAGCCCCAGCATTTT. This translates into CASSPVLWTPSSNQPQHF.

This clonotype was seen many times. The rearrangement links TRBV28 to TRBJ2-6; 7 nucleotides match TRBD1. CDR3 length equals 18 residues. Unmatched junction bases numbered 14, after V lost 8 bases and J lost 1 base. CDR1 and CDR2 from the germline V gene are MDHEN and SYDVKM. The CDR3 loop reads CASLRGDSGWSGANVLTF. The DNA of the CDR3 is TGTGCCAGCCTCCGAGGGGACAGCGGATGGTCTGGGGCCAACGTCCTGACTTTC. Variable domain in full (rest from reference TRBV28 and TRBJ2-6): DVKVTQSSRYLVKRTGEKVFLECVQDMDHENMFWYRQDPGLGLRLIYFSYDVKMKEKGDIPEGYSVSREKKERFSLILESASTNQTSMYLCASLRGDSGWSGANVLTFGAGSRLTVL.

This clonotype was counted many times. The chain combines TRBV11-2 with TRBJ2-2, with 9 bases lining up with TRBD2. This CDR3 spans 20 amino acids. In germline, CDR1 is SGHAT, CDR2 FQNNGV. V dropped 4 bases and J dropped 6; count of bases not matched to a gene: 21. CDR3 amino acids: CASSSPGLAHRNKEAGELFF. In DNA form, the CDR3 reads TGTGCCAGCAGCTCACCGGGACTAGCTCATCGTAACAAGGAGGCCGGGGAGCTGTTTTTT.

V gene TRBV29-1 combines with J gene TRBJ1-4, with D tentatively TRBD1 (6 bases). With 4 bases removed from V and 2 bases from J, the gap between germline ends came to 17 bases. CDR3 length: 16 amino acids. The germline V gene has CDR1 SQVTM and CDR2 ANQGSEA. This CDR3 is CSVGQGLLGTNEKLFF. Here the CDR3 DNA reads TGCAGCGTTGGGCAGGGGTTATTGGGGACTAATGAAAAACTGTTTTTT. The variable domain in full, completed from reference TRBV29-1 and TRBJ1-4, reads SAVISQKPSRDICQRGTSLTIQCQVDSQVTMMFWYRQQPGQSLTLIATANQGSEATYESGFVIDKFPISRPNLTFSTLTVSNMSPEDSSIYLCSVGQGLLGTNEKLFFGSGTQLSVL.

At least ten counts were recorded for this clonotype. The chain employs TRBV30 and TRBJ1-2, with D perhaps matching TRBD1 (5 bases). V lost 3 bases, J lost 4 bases, and 9 bases lay in between. This CDR3 has 12 amino acids. The V gene's germline CDR1 is GTSNPN and CDR2 SVGIG (reference sequence). The CDR3 nucleotides read TGTGCCTGGAGAAGGGGTACCTATGGCTACACCTTC. Amino acids: CAWRRGTYGYTF.

This clonotype was observed many times. The gene calls are TRBV7-7 and TRBJ2-1, with TRBD2 matching over 12 bases. The CDR3 is 15 amino acids. With 1 base clipped from V and 7 bases from J, the junction kept 2 bases outside the gene matches. Germline CDR1 reads SSHAT; CDR2 reads FNYEAQ (reference sequence). CDR3 amino acids: CASSLGLAGENEQFF. Written as DNA, the CDR3 is TGTGCCAGCAGCTTAGGACTAGCGGGAGAAAATGAGCAGTTCTTC.

This clonotype turned up a few times. This chain uses TRBV27 with TRBJ2-7; 9 bases align to TRBD1. The germline V gene encodes CDR1 MNHEY and CDR2 SMNVEV (reference sequence). The CDR3 loop spans 14 amino acids. V was pared by 4 bases and J by 6 bases, with 7 bases of the junction left unmatched. CDR3 nucleotides: TGTGCCAGCAGTTCTACAGGGGGCAATGGCGAGCAGTACTTC. It translates to CASSSTGGNGEQYF.

This chain links TRBV7-2 with TRBJ2-3, with D unresolved. The length of the CDR3 is 15 residues. V lost 2 bases, J lost 0 bases, and 9 bases lay in between. Per germline, CDR1 SGHTA and CDR2 FQGNSA. The CDR3, as DNA: TGTGCCAGCAGCTTACTTGCGCATAGCACAGATACGCAGTATTTT. Its protein is CASSLLAHSTDTQYF.

A single count supports this clonotype. The chain joins TRBV20-1 to TRBJ2-2; 7 bases map to TRBD1. This CDR3 is 14 amino acids long. With V trimmed by 4 bases and J by 13 bases, 15 bases remained unmatched. From germline, CDR1 is DFQATT and CDR2 SNEGSKA (reference sequence). This CDR3 is CSAKPETGNSVLFF. The DNA of the CDR3 is TGCAGTGCTAAGCCCGAGACAGGGAACTCGGTGCTGTTTTTT.

The rearrangement links TRBV5-5 to TRBJ1-5; a weak D match, TRBD1 (5 bases). The CDR3 totals 17 residues. Germline CDR1 is SGHKS and CDR2 is YYEKEE (reference sequence). The germline V and J ends were trimmed by 3 bases and 2 bases, with 18 bases remaining between them. DNA of the CDR3: TGTGCCAGCAGCTCCCTACGGGGCCTAGAGGGCAATCAGCCCCAGCATTTT. It codes for CASSSLRGLEGNQPQHF.

This clonotype was counted at least ten times. The chain combines TRBV10-3 with TRBJ1-1, with 8 bases that match TRBD1. The germline V gene has CDR1 ENHRY and CDR2 SYGVKD. Trimming removed 3 bases from V and 2 bases from J; junction bases left unmatched: 14. This CDR3 region has 18 residues. CDR3 DNA: TGTGCCATCAGTGAATTCCAAATTCCCGACAGGGGTAACACTGAAGCTTTCTTT. Its translation: CAISEFQIPDRGNTEAFF.

At least ten counts were recorded for this clonotype. The rearrangement links TRBV7-8 to TRBJ1-1, with D possibly matching TRBD1 (5 bases). The CDR3 spans 16 residues. With 4 bases removed from V and 4 bases from J, the gap between germline ends came to 19 bases. In germline, CDR1 is SGHVS, CDR2 FQNEAQ. The CDR3 spells CASSSAGRGSGTEAFF. CDR3 DNA: TGTGCCAGCAGCTCCGCTGGTCGGGGGAGTGGCACTGAAGCTTTCTTT.

Ten or more counts support this clonotype. J is TRBJ2-7 and V is TRBV6-1; the match to TRBD2 covers 12 bases. V gave up 2 bases and J gave up 8 bases; unmatched junction bases: 10. Germline loops: CDR1 MNHNS, CDR2 SASEGT. The CDR3 runs 16 residues. The CDR3: CASSETSGRSRIKQYF. The CDR3 bases are TGTGCCAGCAGTGAAACTAGCGGGAGGTCTCGGATTAAGCAGTACTTC.

The chain carries TRBV5-1 and TRBJ2-7; TRBD2 aligns across 7 bases. Germline CDR1 is SGHRS and CDR2 is YFSETQ. The ends lost 10 bases at V and 5 bases at J; junction bases unmatched: 6. The CDR3 totals 11 residues. The CDR3 is CASAGEDEQYF. The CDR3 nucleotides are TGCGCCTCCGCGGGGGAAGACGAGCAGTACTTC.

This clonotype showed up many times. V and J are TRBV2 and TRBJ1-2; D is uncertain. With 8 bases removed from V and 4 bases from J, the gap between germline ends came to 8 bases. CDR3 size: 11 residues. The germline V gene has CDR1 SNHLY and CDR2 FYNNEI. The CDR3 sequence is CASVQSYGYTF. In DNA, the CDR3 is TGTGCCAGCGTACAGTCCTATGGCTACACCTTC.

This clonotype was observed a few times. The V gene is TRBV7-8, the J gene TRBJ2-7; no reliable D call. Germline V lookup: CDR1 SGHVS, CDR2 FQNEAQ. The V gene lost 6 bases and the J gene lost 3 bases, with 12 bases spanning the gap. This CDR3 has 13 residues. For the CDR3, the DNA is TGTGCCAGCAGGCTGAGAATGGTCTACGAGCAGTACTTC. It is translated as CASRLRMVYEQYF. The entire variable domain, with the rest obtained from reference TRBV7-8 and TRBJ2-7, is as follows: GAGVSQSPRYKVAKRGQDVALRCDPISGHVSLFWYQQALGQGPEFLTYFQNEAQLDKSGLPSDRFFAERPEGSVSTLKIQRTQQEDSAVYLCASRLRMVYEQYFGPGTRLTVT.

In this sample, this clonotype turned up many times. J is TRBJ2-1 and V is TRBV18; 11 bases match TRBD2. Germline V gene lookup returns CDR1 KGHSH and CDR2 LQKENI. The CDR3 is 15 residues long. J lost 6 bases, V lost 1 base, and 2 bases had no gene match. CDR3 region: CASSPLAGGVNEQFF. In DNA, the CDR3 is TGTGCCAGCTCACCACTAGCGGGAGGGGTCAATGAGCAGTTCTTC.

This clonotype came up a few times. This rearrangement joins TRBV7-9 to TRBJ2-2; 8 bases are shared with TRBD2. Germline V lookup: CDR1 SEHNR, CDR2 FQNEAQ (reference sequence). J was trimmed by 6 bases and V by 3 bases; bases with no gene match: 3. The CDR3 is 14 residues long. Here the CDR3 reads CASSFTGGPGELFF. CDR3 sequence (DNA): TGTGCCAGCAGCTTTACGGGAGGGCCCGGGGAGCTGTTTTTT.